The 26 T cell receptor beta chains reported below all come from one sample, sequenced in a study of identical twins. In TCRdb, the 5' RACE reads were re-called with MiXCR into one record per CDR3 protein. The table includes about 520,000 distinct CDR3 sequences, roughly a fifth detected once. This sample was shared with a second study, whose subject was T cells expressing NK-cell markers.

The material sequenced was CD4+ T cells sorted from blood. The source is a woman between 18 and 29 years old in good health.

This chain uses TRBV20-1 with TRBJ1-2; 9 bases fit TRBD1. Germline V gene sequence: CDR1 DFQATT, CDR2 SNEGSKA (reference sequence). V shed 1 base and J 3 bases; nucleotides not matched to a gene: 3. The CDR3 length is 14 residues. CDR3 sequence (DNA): TGCAGTGCTAGAGGGGGGACAGGGTACTATGGCTACACCTTC. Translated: CSARGGTGYYGYTF.

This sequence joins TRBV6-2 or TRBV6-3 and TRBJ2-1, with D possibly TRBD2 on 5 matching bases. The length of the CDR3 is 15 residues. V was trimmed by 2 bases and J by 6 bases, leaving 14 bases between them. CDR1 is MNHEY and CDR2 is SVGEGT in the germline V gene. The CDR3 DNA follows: TGTGCCAGCAGTTACCCGTGGGTTCGGGGCAATGAGCAGTTCTTC. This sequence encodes CASSYPWVRGNEQFF.

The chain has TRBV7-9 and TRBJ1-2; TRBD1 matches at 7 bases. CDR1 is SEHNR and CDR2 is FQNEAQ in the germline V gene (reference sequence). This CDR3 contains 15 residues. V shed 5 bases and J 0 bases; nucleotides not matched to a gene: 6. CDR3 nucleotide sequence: TGTGCCAGCAGCACCCAGGGGGGTCCTAACTATGGCTACACCTTC. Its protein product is CASSTQGGPNYGYTF.

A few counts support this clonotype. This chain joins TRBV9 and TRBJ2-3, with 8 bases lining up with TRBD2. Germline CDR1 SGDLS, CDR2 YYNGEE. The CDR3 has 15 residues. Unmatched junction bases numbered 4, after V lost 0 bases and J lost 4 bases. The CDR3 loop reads CASSVAGGLADTQYF. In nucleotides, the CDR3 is TGTGCCAGCAGCGTAGCGGGGGGGCTCGCAGATACGCAGTATTTT.

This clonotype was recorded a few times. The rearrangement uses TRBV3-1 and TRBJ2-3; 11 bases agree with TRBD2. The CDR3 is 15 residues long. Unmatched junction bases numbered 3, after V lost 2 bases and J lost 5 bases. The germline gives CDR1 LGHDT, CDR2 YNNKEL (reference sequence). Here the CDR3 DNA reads TGTGCCAGCAGCCAATTAGCGGGGGGGAGAGATACGCAGTATTTT. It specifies CASSQLAGGRDTQYF.

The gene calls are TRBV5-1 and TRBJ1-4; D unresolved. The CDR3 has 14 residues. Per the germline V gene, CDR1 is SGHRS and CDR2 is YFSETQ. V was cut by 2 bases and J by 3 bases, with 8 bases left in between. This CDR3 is CASSFVGSNEKLFF. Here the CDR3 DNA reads TGCGCCAGCAGCTTTGTGGGTTCTAATGAAAAACTGTTTTTT.

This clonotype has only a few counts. In nucleotides, the CDR3 is TGTGCCAGCAGGGAGGGACTCTATGGCTACACCTTC. Residues: CASREGLYGYTF. The chain joins TRBV5-6 to TRBJ1-2; D may be TRBD1 (5 bases). With 5 bases removed from V and 4 bases from J, the gap between germline ends came to 9 bases. The germline CDR1 and CDR2 sequences are SGHDT and YYEEEE. The CDR3 extends over 12 amino acids. Together with reference TRBV5-6 and TRBJ1-2, the CDR3 gives the full variable domain: DAGVTQSPTHLIKTRGQQVTLRCSPKSGHDTVSWYQQALGQGPQFIFQYYEEEERQRGNFPDRFSGHQFPNYSSELNVNALLLGDSALYLCASREGLYGYTFGSGTRLTVV.

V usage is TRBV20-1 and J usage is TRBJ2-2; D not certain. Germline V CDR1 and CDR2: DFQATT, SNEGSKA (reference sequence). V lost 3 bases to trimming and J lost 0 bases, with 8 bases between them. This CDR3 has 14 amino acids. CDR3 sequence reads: CSASGLTNTGELFF. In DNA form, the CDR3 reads TGCAGTGCTAGTGGTCTCACGAACACCGGGGAGCTGTTTTTT.

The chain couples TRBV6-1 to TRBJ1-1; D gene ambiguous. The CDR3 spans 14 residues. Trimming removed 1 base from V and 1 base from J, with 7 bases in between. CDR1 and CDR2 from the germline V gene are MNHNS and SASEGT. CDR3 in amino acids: CASSEVFSNTEAFF. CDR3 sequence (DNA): TGTGCCAGCAGTGAAGTATTCTCGAACACTGAAGCTTTCTTT.

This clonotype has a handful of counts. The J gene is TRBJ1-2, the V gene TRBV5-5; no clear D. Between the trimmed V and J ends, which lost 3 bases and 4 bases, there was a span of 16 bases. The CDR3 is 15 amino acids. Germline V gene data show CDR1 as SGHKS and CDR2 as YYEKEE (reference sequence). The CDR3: CASSSSPQAGYGYTF. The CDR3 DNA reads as TGTGCCAGCAGCTCATCGCCCCAGGCTGGCTATGGCTACACCTTC.

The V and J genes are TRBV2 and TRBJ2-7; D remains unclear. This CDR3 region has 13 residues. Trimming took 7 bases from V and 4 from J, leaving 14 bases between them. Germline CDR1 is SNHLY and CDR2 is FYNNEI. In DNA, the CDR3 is TGTGCCAGCACCGCTAGGGCCGCTTACGAGCAGTACTTC. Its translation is CASTARAAYEQYF.

The CDR3 loop is CASSMGTVAQHF. In DNA, the CDR3 is TGTGCCAGCAGCATGGGGACTGTGGCCCAGCATTTT. The J gene is TRBJ1-5, the V gene TRBV7-2, with D possibly being TRBD1 (5 bases). This CDR3 has 12 residues. Trimming pared 5 bases from V and 11 bases from J, leaving 13 bases between. In germline, CDR1 is SGHTA, CDR2 FQGNSA.

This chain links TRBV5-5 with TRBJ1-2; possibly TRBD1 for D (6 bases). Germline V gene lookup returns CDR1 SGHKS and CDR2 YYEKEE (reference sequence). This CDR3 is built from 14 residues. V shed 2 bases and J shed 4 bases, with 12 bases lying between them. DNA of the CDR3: TGTGCCAGCAGCTTCCTCGACAGGTCCTATGGCTACACCTTC. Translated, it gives CASSFLDRSYGYTF. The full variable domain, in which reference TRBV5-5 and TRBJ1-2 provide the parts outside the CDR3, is DAGVTQSPTHLIKTRGQQVTLRCSPISGHKSVSWYQQVLGQGPQFIFQYYEKEERGRGNFPDRFSARQFPNYSSELNVNALLLGDSALYLCASSFLDRSYGYTFGSGTRLTVV.

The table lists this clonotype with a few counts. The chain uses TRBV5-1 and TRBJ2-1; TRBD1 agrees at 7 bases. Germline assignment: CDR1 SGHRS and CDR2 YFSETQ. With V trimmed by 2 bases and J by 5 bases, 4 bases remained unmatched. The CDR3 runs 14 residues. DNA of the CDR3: TGCGCCAGCAGCTTCGGGACAGCTAACAATGAGCAGTTCTTC. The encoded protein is CASSFGTANNEQFF.

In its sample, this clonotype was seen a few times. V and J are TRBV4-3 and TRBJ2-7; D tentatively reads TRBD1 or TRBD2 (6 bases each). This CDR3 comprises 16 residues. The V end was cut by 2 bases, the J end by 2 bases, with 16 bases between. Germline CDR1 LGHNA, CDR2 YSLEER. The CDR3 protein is CASSQWLTGAPYEQYF. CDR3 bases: TGCGCCAGCAGCCAATGGTTAACGGGGGCCCCCTACGAGCAGTACTTC.

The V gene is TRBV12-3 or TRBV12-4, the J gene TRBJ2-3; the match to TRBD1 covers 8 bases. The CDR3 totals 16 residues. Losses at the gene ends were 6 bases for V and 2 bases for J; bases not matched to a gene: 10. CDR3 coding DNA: TGTGCCAGCAGCCCCGGCAGGGGGCCCCCCACAGATACGCAGTATTTT. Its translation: CASSPGRGPPTDTQYF.

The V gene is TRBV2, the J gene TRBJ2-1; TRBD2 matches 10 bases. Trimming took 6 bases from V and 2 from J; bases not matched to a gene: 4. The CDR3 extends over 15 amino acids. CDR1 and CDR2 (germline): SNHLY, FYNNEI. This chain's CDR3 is CASRRLAGAYNEQFF. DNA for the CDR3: TGTGCCAGCAGGAGGCTAGCGGGAGCCTACAATGAGCAGTTCTTC.

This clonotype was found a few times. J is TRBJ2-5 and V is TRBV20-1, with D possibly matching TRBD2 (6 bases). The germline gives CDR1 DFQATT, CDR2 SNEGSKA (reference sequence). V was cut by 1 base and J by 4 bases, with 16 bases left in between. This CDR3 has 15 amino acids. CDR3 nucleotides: TGCAGTGCTAGAGCCCGTGGGGGGAACCTAGAGACCCAGTACTTC. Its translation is CSARARGGNLETQYF.

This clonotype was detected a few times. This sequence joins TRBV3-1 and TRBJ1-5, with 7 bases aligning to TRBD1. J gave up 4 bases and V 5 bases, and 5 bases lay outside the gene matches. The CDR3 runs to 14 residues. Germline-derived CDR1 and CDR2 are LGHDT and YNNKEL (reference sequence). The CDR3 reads CASSYGTENQPQHF. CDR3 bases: TGTGCCAGCAGCTATGGGACAGAAAATCAGCCCCAGCATTTT.

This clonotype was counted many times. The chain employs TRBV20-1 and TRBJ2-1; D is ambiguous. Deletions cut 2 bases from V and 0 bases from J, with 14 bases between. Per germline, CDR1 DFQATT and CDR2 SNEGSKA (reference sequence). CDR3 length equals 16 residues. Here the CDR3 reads CSARSLSTNSYNEQFF. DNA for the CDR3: TGCAGTGCTAGATCACTTTCGACAAACTCCTACAATGAGCAGTTCTTC.

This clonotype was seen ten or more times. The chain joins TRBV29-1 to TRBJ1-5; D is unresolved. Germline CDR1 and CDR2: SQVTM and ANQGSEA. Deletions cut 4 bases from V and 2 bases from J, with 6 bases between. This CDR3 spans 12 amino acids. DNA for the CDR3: TGCAGCGTTGGACAAGGCAATCAGCCCCAGCATTTT. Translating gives CSVGQGNQPQHF.

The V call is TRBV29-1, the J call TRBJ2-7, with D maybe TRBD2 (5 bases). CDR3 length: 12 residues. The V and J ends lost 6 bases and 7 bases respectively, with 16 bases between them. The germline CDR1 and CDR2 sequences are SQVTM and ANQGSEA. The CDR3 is CSVGRETGEQYF. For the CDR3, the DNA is TGCAGCGTGGGCCGGGAAACGGGGGAGCAGTACTTC.

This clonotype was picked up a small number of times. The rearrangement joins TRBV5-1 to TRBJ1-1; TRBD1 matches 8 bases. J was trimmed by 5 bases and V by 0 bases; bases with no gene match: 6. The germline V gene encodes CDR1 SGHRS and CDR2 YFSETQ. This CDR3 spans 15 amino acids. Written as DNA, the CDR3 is TGCGCCAGCAGCTTGGGTGGGACAGGATATACTGAAGCTTTCTTT. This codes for CASSLGGTGYTEAFF. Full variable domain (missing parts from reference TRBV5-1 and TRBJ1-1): KAGVTQTPRYLIKTRGQQVTLSCSPISGHRSVSWYQQTPGQGLQFLFEYFSETQRNKGNFPGRFSGRQFSNSRSEMNVSTLELGDSALYLCASSLGGTGYTEAFFGQGTRLTVV.

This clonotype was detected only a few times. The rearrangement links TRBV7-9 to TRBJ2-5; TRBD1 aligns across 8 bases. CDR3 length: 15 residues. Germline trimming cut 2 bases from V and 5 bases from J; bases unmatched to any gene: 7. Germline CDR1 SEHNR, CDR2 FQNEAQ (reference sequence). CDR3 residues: CASSLNQGAGETQYF. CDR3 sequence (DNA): TGTGCCAGCAGCTTAAACCAGGGGGCCGGGGAGACCCAGTACTTC.

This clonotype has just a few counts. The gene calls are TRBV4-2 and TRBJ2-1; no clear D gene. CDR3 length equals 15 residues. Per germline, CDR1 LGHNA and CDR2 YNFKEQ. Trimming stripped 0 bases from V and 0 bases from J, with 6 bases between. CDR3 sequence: CASSQEVYSYNEQFF. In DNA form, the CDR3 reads TGTGCCAGCAGCCAAGAGGTTTACTCCTACAATGAGCAGTTCTTC.

CDR3 nucleotide sequence: TGTGCCAGCAATTTGCGGACTTTATCCTACGAGCAGTACTTC. Its protein is CASNLRTLSYEQYF. The chain employs TRBV6-5 and TRBJ2-7; D may be TRBD2 (5 bases). Trimming pared 7 bases from V and 1 base from J, leaving 14 bases between. Germline V gives CDR1 MNHEY, CDR2 SVGAGI. The CDR3 runs to 14 residues.